The clone carrying this T cell receptor (beta chain) was counted between two and nine times. What it binds is not known. This CDR3 spans 14 amino acids. Germline loops: CDR1 MNHEY, CDR2 SVGEGT. With 0 bases clipped from V and 10 bases from J, the junction kept 5 bases outside the gene matches. This specimen comes from a study of blood T cells in healthy people across ages. Together with a sample-barcoded 5' primer, a J-beta primer mix was included in a second PCR lasting 7 to 11 cycles. CDR3-containing paired-end reads numbering at least 2.5 million came from each sample. TCRdb passed the 5' RACE reads through MiXCR, listing each CDR3 protein once. The profile covers approximately 1.5 million distinct CDR3 sequences, with approximately 39% appearing a single time and roughly 3.7% taken by the ten largest. Investigators took roughly 9.5 milliliters of peripheral blood from every donor. Study outcomes and limitations: Fewer expanded clones and more diversity marked long-lived versus aged donors. PBMCs that were unsorted prevented a conclusive naive versus antigen-experienced comparison.

Material for sequencing was blood. The genes are TRBV6-2 or TRBV6-3 and TRBJ1-2; the match to TRBD1 covers 10 bases. The origin of this receptor is a woman aged 18-29 years in good health. The CDR3 DNA is TGTGCCAGCAGTTACTCCGGGACAGGGGATGACTACACCTTC. Translated, it gives CASSYSGTGDDYTF.